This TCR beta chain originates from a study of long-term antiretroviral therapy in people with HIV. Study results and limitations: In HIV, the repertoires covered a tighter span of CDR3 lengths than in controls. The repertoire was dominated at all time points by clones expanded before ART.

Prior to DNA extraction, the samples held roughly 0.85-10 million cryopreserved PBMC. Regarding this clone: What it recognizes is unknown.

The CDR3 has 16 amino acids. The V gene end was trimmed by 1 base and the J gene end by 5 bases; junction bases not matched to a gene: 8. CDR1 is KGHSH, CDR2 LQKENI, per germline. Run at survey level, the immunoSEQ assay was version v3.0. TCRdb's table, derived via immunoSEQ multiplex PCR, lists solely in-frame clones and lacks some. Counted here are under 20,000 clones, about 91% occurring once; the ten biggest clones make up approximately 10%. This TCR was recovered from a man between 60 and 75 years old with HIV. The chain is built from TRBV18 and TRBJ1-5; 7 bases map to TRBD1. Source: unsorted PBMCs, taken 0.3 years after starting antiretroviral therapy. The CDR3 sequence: CASSPRAGGPYQPQHF. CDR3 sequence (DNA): TGTGCCAGCTCACCACGAGCAGGGGGGCCCTATCAGCCCCAGCATTTT.